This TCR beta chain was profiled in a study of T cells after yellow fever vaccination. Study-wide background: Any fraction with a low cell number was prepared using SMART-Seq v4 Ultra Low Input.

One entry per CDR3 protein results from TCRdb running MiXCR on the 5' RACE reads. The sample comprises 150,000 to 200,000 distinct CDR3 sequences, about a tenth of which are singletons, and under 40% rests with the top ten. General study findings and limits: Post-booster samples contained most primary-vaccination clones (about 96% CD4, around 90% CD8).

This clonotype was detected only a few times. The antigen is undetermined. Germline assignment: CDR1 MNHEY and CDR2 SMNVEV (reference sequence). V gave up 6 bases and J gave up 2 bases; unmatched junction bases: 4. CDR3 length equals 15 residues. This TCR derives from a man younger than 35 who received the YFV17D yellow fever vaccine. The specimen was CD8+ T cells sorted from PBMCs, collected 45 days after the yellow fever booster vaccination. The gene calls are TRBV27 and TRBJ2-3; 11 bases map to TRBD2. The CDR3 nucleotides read TGTGCCAGCAGGACTAGCGGGGCGCCCACAGATACGCAGTATTTT. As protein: CASRTSGAPTDTQYF.